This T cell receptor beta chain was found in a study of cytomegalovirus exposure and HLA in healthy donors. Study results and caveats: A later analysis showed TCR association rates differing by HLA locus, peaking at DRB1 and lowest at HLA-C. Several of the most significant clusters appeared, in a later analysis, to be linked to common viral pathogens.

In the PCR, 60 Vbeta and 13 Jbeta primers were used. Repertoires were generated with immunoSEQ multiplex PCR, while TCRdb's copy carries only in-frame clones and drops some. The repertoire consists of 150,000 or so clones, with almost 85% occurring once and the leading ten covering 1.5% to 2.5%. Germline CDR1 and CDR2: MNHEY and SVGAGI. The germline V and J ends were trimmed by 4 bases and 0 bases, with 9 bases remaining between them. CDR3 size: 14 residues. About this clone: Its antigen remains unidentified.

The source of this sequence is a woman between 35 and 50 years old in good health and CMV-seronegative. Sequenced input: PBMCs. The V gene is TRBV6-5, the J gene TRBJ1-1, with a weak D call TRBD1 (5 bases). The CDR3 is CASSSNRLNTEAFF. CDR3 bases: TGTGCCAGCAGTTCTAACAGGTTGAACACTGAAGCTTTCTTT.